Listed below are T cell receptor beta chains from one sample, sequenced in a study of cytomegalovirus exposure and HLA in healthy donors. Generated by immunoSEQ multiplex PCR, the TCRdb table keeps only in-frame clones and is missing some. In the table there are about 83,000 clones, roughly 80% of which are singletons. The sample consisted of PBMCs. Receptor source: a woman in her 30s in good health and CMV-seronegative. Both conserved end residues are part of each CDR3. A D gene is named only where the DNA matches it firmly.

CASSLSASSYEQYF,TRBV7-9,NA,NA
CASIARDTYEQYF,TRBV6-5,TRBJ2-7,NA
CASSMDSWNYGYTF,TRBV19,TRBJ1-2,NA
CASSLGRSRGPEPYEQYF,TRBV21-1,TRBJ2-7,NA
CASSLRQWNQPQHF,TRBV28,TRBJ1-5,NA
CATSRDWVGGRGDEQYF,TRBV15,TRBJ2-7,NA
CASSPSPGLETGELFF,TRBV7-6,TRBJ2-2,TRBD2
CAWSVGLAGQGGTQYF,TRBV30,TRBJ2-5,TRBD1
CASSPGQVAGELFF,TRBV5-6,TRBJ2-2,TRBD1
CATKGMDTQYF,TRBV10-3,TRBJ2-3,NA
CASSVRQLTGELFF,TRBV6-6,TRBJ2-2,NA
CASSPAGTGVTDTQYF,TRBV7-3,TRBJ2-3,TRBD1
CATSREGRDEQYF,TRBV15,TRBJ2-7,TRBD2
CASSWRGQGAESYGYTF,TRBV27,TRBJ1-2,TRBD1
CASSPLSLDTQYF,TRBV27,TRBJ2-3,NA
CASSPKTGTSTDEQYF,TRBV18,TRBJ2-7,TRBD2
CASSVTGSNQPQHF,TRBV19,TRBJ1-5,TRBD1
CASVKGEGTYNEQFF,TRBV2,TRBJ2-1,NA
CASSPWTSVDYEQYF,TRBV7-9,TRBJ2-7,TRBD2
CASSLMAASNYGYTF,TRBV5-8,TRBJ1-2,NA
CASSSQSRLSNSPLHF,TRBV7-8,TRBJ1-6,NA
CASSPTSGLETQYF,TRBV18,TRBJ2-5,NA
CASSDPWGLVEKLFF,TRBV2,TRBJ1-4,NA
CASRMFSGQGRTSYNEQFF,TRBV19,TRBJ2-1,TRBD1
CASSRILREQGAPYEQYF,TRBV4-1,NA,TRBD1